This is a list of T cell receptor beta chains from one sample in a study of T-cell reconstitution after alpha-beta-depleted transplantation in children. TCRdb called the PCR reads again in MiXCR, with one record for every CDR3 protein. The sample includes 380,000 or so distinct CDR3 sequences, about 14% of them seen just once. The sample in question was PBMCs, obtained from the stem cell graft. The receptors come from a human donor who donated a stem cell graft to a child with Fanconi anemia. Both conserved end residues are part of each CDR3. The D gene is left open where the match is weak. Clone sizes are given selectively: once, few, many, or a class where the clone is expanded.

J: TRBJ1-6
size: many
D: NA
V: TRBV7-9
DNA: TGTGCCAGCAGCTTAGCGGGGTCTCATAATTCACCCCTCCACTTT
CDR3: CASSLAGSHNSPLHF

J: TRBJ2-5
size: few
D: NA
V: TRBV6-2/TRBV6-3
DNA: TGTGCCAGCAGTCCGACAGTGGAGACCCAGTACTTC
CDR3: CASSPTVETQYF

J: TRBJ1-3
size: NA
D: NA
V: TRBV7-2
DNA: TGTGCCAGCAGCTTAGCGTCGGGGTACGGTGGAAACACCATATATTTT
CDR3: CASSLASGYGGNTIYF

J: TRBJ1-5
size: few
D: NA
V: TRBV18
DNA: TGTGCCAGCTCTTCTGAAACTGGTAGGAATCAGCCCCAGCATTTT
CDR3: CASSSETGRNQPQHF

J: TRBJ1-1
size: many
D: TRBD1
V: TRBV4-3
DNA: TGCGCCAGCAGCCAAGATGGCAGGGGGACCGAAGCTTTCTTT
CDR3: CASSQDGRGTEAFF

J: TRBJ2-2
size: few
D: NA
V: TRBV6-2/TRBV6-3
DNA: TGTGCCAGCACCCTAGGACAGACTTCGGGTACCGGGGAGCTGTTTTTT
CDR3: CASTLGQTSGTGELFF

J: TRBJ2-2
size: NA
D: NA
V: TRBV3-1
DNA: TGTGCCAGCAGCCCCTGGAGGGGGAACACCGGGGAGCTGTTTTTT
CDR3: CASSPWRGNTGELFF

J: TRBJ1-1
size: many
D: NA
V: TRBV20-1
DNA: TGCAGTGCTGGCGGGCTACGGACAGATACTGAAGCTTTCTTT
CDR3: CSAGGLRTDTEAFF

J: TRBJ2-2
size: few
D: NA
V: TRBV7-3
DNA: TGTGCCAGCAGCTTAACCGGAGCTCGGACCGGGGAGCTGTTTTTT
CDR3: CASSLTGARTGELFF

J: TRBJ1-6
size: NA
D: NA
V: TRBV5-1
DNA: TGCGCCAGCGGCCCGAGGAGCTCCTATAATTCACCCCTCCACTTT
CDR3: CASGPRSSYNSPLHF

J: TRBJ2-1
size: few
D: NA
V: TRBV5-1
DNA: TGCGCCAGCAGCTTGGCCTCATCCAGAGGCCGTTACAATGAGCAGTTCTTC
CDR3: CASSLASSRGRYNEQFF

J: TRBJ2-4
size: NA
D: TRBD2
V: TRBV20-1
DNA: TGCAGTGTTGGACTAGAGAACATTCAGTACTTC
CDR3: CSVGLENIQYF

J: TRBJ2-2
size: NA
D: TRBD2
V: TRBV20-1
DNA: TGCAGTGCTGCCCTGCTAGCGGGGGGACGTACCGGGGAGCTGTTTTTT
CDR3: CSAALLAGGRTGELFF

J: TRBJ1-1
size: NA
D: TRBD1
V: TRBV29-1
DNA: TGCAGCGTTGATACCTTTACAGGGGACACTGAAGCTTTCTTT
CDR3: CSVDTFTGDTEAFF

J: TRBJ2-3
size: few
D: NA
V: TRBV5-6
DNA: TGTGCCAGCAACCGTCCCTCCTCCGGATCTTATACGCAGTATTTT
CDR3: CASNRPSSGSYTQYF

J: TRBJ1-1
size: few
D: NA
V: TRBV7-6
DNA: TGTGCCAGCAGCACTCAGGGGATGAACACTGAAGCTTTCTTT
CDR3: CASSTQGMNTEAFF

J: TRBJ1-2
size: many
D: TRBD1
V: TRBV7-2
DNA: TGTGCCAGCAGCTTCGGTAGGGACAGATCTAACTATGGCTACACCTTC
CDR3: CASSFGRDRSNYGYTF

J: TRBJ2-2
size: NA
D: NA
V: TRBV18
DNA: TGTGCCAGCTCACCAAGCGCTGGGGGGAGCACCGGGGAGCTGTTTTTT
CDR3: CASSPSAGGSTGELFF

J: TRBJ2-2
size: NA
D: TRBD1
V: TRBV12-3/TRBV12-4
DNA: TGTGCCAGCAGTATTGGACAGGGCCGGGGATGGAACACCGGGGAGCTGTTTTTT
CDR3: CASSIGQGRGWNTGELFF

J: TRBJ2-3
size: many
D: TRBD1
V: TRBV4-3
DNA: TGCGCCAGCAGCCAAGTCGGCACAGGGGCGGATACGCAGTATTTT
CDR3: CASSQVGTGADTQYF

J: TRBJ2-5
size: NA
D: TRBD1
V: TRBV12-5
DNA: TGTGCTAGTGGTACGGGACAGGGAGGAGGAGAGACCCAGTACTTC
CDR3: CASGTGQGGGETQYF

J: TRBJ2-2
size: many
D: NA
V: TRBV4-3
DNA: TGCGCCAGCAGCCAAGATAAAGCAAACACCGGGGAGCTGTTTTTT
CDR3: CASSQDKANTGELFF

J: TRBJ1-2
size: many
D: NA
V: TRBV12-3/TRBV12-4
DNA: TGTGCCAGCAGTTTATCCAGTAGGGCCTTCGGCTACACCTTC
CDR3: CASSLSSRAFGYTF

J: TRBJ1-1
size: NA
D: TRBD1
V: TRBV7-9
DNA: TGTGCCAGCAGCCAATGGCCCCGAGAGGGGGCTGACACTGAAGCTTTCTTT
CDR3: CASSQWPREGADTEAFF

J: TRBJ1-5
size: many
D: NA
V: TRBV28
DNA: TGTGCCAGCAGTTTTGTTGGCCAGCCCCAGCATTTT
CDR3: CASSFVGQPQHF

J: TRBJ2-5
size: NA
D: NA
V: TRBV9
DNA: TGTGCCAGCAGCGTAGAGGGAGGGGGGCCCGGGGAGACCCAGTACTTC
CDR3: CASSVEGGGPGETQYF

J: TRBJ1-1
size: many
D: NA
V: TRBV2
DNA: TGTGCCAGCAGTGAACTACAGCCTAACACTGAAGCTTTCTTT
CDR3: CASSELQPNTEAFF

J: TRBJ1-2
size: NA
D: NA
V: TRBV2
DNA: TGTGCCAGCAATGCGGTGGTAGGAGAAGTCCTCGGCTATGGCTACACCTTC
CDR3: CASNAVVGEVLGYGYTF

J: TRBJ1-6
size: few
D: TRBD1
V: TRBV5-1
DNA: TGCGCCAGCAGCTTGGCAGGGGGCGATAATTCACCCCTCCACTTT
CDR3: CASSLAGGDNSPLHF

J: TRBJ2-2
size: many
D: NA
V: TRBV5-5
DNA: TGTGCCAGCAGCTTGCGGGGGTCTGAAGGGGAGCTGTTTTTT
CDR3: CASSLRGSEGELFF

J: TRBJ1-5
size: NA
D: NA
V: TRBV12-3/TRBV12-4
DNA: TGTGCCAGCAGTTTAGACGGCTCTGGGAGCAATCAGCCCCAGCATTTT
CDR3: CASSLDGSGSNQPQHF